Listed below are T cell receptor beta chains from one sample, sequenced in a study of blood T cell repertoires in COVID-19. The assay was immunoSEQ multiplex PCR, and TCRdb's table has in-frame clones only and misses some. The profile covers approximately 280,000 clones, with approximately 84% appearing a single time and more than 1.2% taken by the ten largest. Source material: peripheral blood. These receptors all stem from a human donor with COVID-19, enrolled during active disease. The donor label of this sample is uncertain. The CDR3 runs from the conserved cysteine through the conserved F or W. The order of the fields is V gene, D gene, clone size, J gene, CDR3 protein, CDR3 DNA. D genes are given only for firm matches. Only part of the rows carry a size: once, few, many, or a class if the clone is expanded.

V gene: TRBV30; D gene: -; clone size: -; J gene: TRBJ1-2; CDR3 protein: CAWEGTRTYGYTF; CDR3 DNA: TGTGCCTGGGAGGGGACACGGACCTATGGCTACACCTTC
V gene: TRBV5-6; D gene: TRBD1; clone size: -; J gene: TRBJ1-6; CDR3 protein: CASGQGGNNSPLHF; CDR3 DNA: TGTGCCAGCGGACAGGGGGGAAATAATTCACCCCTCCACTTT
V gene: TRBV20-1; D gene: -; clone size: -; J gene: TRBJ2-5; CDR3 protein: CSASKPGLQETQYF; CDR3 DNA: TGCAGTGCTAGTAAACCGGGACTTCAAGAGACCCAGTACTTC
V gene: TRBV5-5; D gene: TRBD1; clone size: -; J gene: TRBJ1-2; CDR3 protein: CASSRFDRALGYTF; CDR3 DNA: TGTGCCAGCAGTCGATTCGACAGGGCCCTTGGCTACACCTTC
V gene: TRBV3-1/TRBV3-2; D gene: TRBD2; clone size: -; J gene: TRBJ2-1; CDR3 protein: CASSQGGLAGYNEQFF; CDR3 DNA: TGTGCCAGCAGCCAAGGGGGACTAGCGGGCTACAATGAGCAGTTCTTC
V gene: TRBV5-1; D gene: TRBD2; clone size: -; J gene: TRBJ2-5; CDR3 protein: CASSSGPGGEGETQYF; CDR3 DNA: TGCGCCAGCAGCTCAGGGCCGGGAGGGGAGGGAGAGACCCAGTACTTC
V gene: TRBV7-2; D gene: TRBD2; clone size: -; J gene: TRBJ2-7; CDR3 protein: CASSASGAGEQYF; CDR3 DNA: TGTGCCAGCAGCGCTAGCGGGGCAGGGGAGCAGTACTTC
V gene: TRBV28; D gene: -; clone size: few; J gene: TRBJ1-4; CDR3 protein: CASLLRQGGEKLFF; CDR3 DNA: TGTGCCAGCCTCTTACGGCAGGGAGGTGAAAAACTGTTTTTT
V gene: TRBV2; D gene: TRBD1; clone size: -; J gene: TRBJ2-7; CDR3 protein: CASGELGQGYYEQYF; CDR3 DNA: TGTGCCAGCGGGGAGCTAGGACAGGGCTATTACGAGCAGTACTTC
V gene: TRBV5-4; D gene: -; clone size: -; J gene: TRBJ2-7; CDR3 protein: CASSLIRGEQYF; CDR3 DNA: TGTGCCAGCAGCTTAATTAGAGGCGAGCAGTACTTC
V gene: TRBV6-5; D gene: -; clone size: -; J gene: TRBJ1-1; CDR3 protein: CASSPGTAVAEAFF; CDR3 DNA: TGTGCCAGCAGTCCAGGGACTGCGGTCGCTGAAGCTTTCTTT
V gene: TRBV28; D gene: TRBD2; clone size: -; J gene: TRBJ2-1; CDR3 protein: CASSFLWEGGGTTLYNEQFF; CDR3 DNA: TGTGCCAGCAGTTTCCTATGGGAGGGCGGGGGAACGACCTTATACAATGAGCAGTTCTTC
V gene: TRBV2; D gene: TRBD1; clone size: -; J gene: TRBJ2-2; CDR3 protein: CASSIRTGPGELFF; CDR3 DNA: TGTGCCAGCAGTATCCGGACAGGCCCCGGGGAGCTGTTTTTT
V gene: TRBV5-1; D gene: -; clone size: -; J gene: TRBJ2-2; CDR3 protein: CASSLNGRNTGELFF; CDR3 DNA: TGCGCCAGCAGCTTGAACGGGAGGAACACCGGGGAGCTGTTTTTT
V gene: TRBV7-8; D gene: -; clone size: -; J gene: TRBJ1-1; CDR3 protein: CASSLDRSTAFF; CDR3 DNA: TGTGCCAGCAGCCTCGACAGGTCGACAGCTTTCTTT
V gene: TRBV7-2; D gene: TRBD1; clone size: -; J gene: TRBJ1-5; CDR3 protein: CASSYGQEYQPQHF; CDR3 DNA: TGTGCCAGCAGTTATGGACAGGAGTATCAGCCCCAGCATTTT
V gene: TRBV18; D gene: -; clone size: -; J gene: TRBJ2-7; CDR3 protein: CASSPETDSYEQYF; CDR3 DNA: TGTGCCAGCTCACCCGAGACAGATTCCTACGAGCAGTACTTC
V gene: TRBV7-2; D gene: -; clone size: once; J gene: TRBJ1-2; CDR3 protein: CASSLVPGSHGYTF; CDR3 DNA: TGTGCCAGCAGCTTAGTTCCGGGATCACATGGCTACACCTTC
V gene: TRBV19; D gene: -; clone size: -; J gene: TRBJ2-1; CDR3 protein: CASSQRQGGNEQFF; CDR3 DNA: TGTGCCAGTAGTCAACGCCAGGGAGGCAATGAGCAGTTCTTC
V gene: TRBV27; D gene: -; clone size: -; J gene: TRBJ2-1; CDR3 protein: CASSFGGYNEQFF; CDR3 DNA: TGTGCCAGCAGTTTCGGGGGATACAATGAGCAGTTCTTC
V gene: TRBV4-3; D gene: -; clone size: -; J gene: TRBJ1-3; CDR3 protein: CASSQEGGGNTIYF; CDR3 DNA: TGCGCCAGCAGCCAAGAAGGAGGCGGAAACACCATATATTTT
V gene: TRBV7-3; D gene: TRBD2; clone size: -; J gene: TRBJ2-5; CDR3 protein: CASSPPAGAGDQETQYF; CDR3 DNA: TGTGCCAGCAGCCCCCCTGCAGGAGCGGGAGACCAAGAGACCCAGTACTTC
V gene: TRBV5-6; D gene: -; clone size: -; J gene: TRBJ1-1; CDR3 protein: CASSLRAGITEAFF; CDR3 DNA: TGTGCCAGCAGCTTGCGAGCGGGTATTACTGAAGCTTTCTTT
V gene: TRBV28; D gene: TRBD1; clone size: -; J gene: TRBJ2-7; CDR3 protein: CASSSSTGKEGEQYF; CDR3 DNA: TGTGCCAGCAGTTCGTCGACAGGGAAGGAAGGCGAGCAGTACTTC
V gene: TRBV4-1; D gene: -; clone size: -; J gene: TRBJ2-2; CDR3 protein: CASRRSRQEAGELFF; CDR3 DNA: TGCGCCAGCAGACGCTCTCGGCAGGAGGCCGGGGAGCTGTTTTTT
V gene: TRBV19; D gene: TRBD1; clone size: -; J gene: TRBJ1-2; CDR3 protein: CASSTQGYDGYTF; CDR3 DNA: TGTGCCAGTAGTACACAGGGGTACGATGGCTACACCTTC
V gene: TRBV4-1; D gene: TRBD2; clone size: -; J gene: TRBJ2-3; CDR3 protein: CASSLREASTDTQYF; CDR3 DNA: TGCGCCAGCAGCCTACGGGAGGCTAGCACAGATACGCAGTATTTT
V gene: TRBV30; D gene: -; clone size: -; J gene: TRBJ2-1; CDR3 protein: CAWSVVAGNEQFF; CDR3 DNA: TGTGCCTGGAGTGTAGTTGCGGGGAATGAGCAGTTCTTC
V gene: TRBV5-6; D gene: -; clone size: -; J gene: TRBJ2-1; CDR3 protein: CASSFRGLISSYNEQFF; CDR3 DNA: TGTGCCAGCAGCTTTAGGGGCTTAATAAGCTCCTACAATGAGCAGTTCTTC
V gene: TRBV28; D gene: TRBD2; clone size: -; J gene: TRBJ2-7; CDR3 protein: CASQAGGRNEQYF; CDR3 DNA: TGTGCCTCCCAAGCGGGGGGCCGGAACGAGCAGTACTTC
V gene: TRBV6-2/TRBV6-3; D gene: TRBD2; clone size: -; J gene: TRBJ2-3; CDR3 protein: CASSLLGLAGGPSTDTQYF; CDR3 DNA: TGTGCCAGCAGTCTCTTAGGGCTAGCGGGAGGGCCCTCGACAGATACGCAGTATTTT
V gene: TRBV4-1; D gene: TRBD1; clone size: -; J gene: TRBJ1-5; CDR3 protein: CASSQEGTGGYQPQHF; CDR3 DNA: TGCGCCAGCAGCCAAGAGGGGACAGGGGGGTATCAGCCCCAGCATTTT
V gene: TRBV11-1; D gene: -; clone size: -; J gene: TRBJ1-2; CDR3 protein: CASSPAGDYGYTF; CDR3 DNA: TGTGCCAGCAGCCCAGCGGGGGACTATGGCTACACCTTC
V gene: TRBV9; D gene: -; clone size: once; J gene: TRBJ2-5; CDR3 protein: CASGDYEMETQYF; CDR3 DNA: TGTGCCTCAGGGGACTACGAAATGGAGACCCAGTACTTC
V gene: TRBV27; D gene: -; clone size: -; J gene: TRBJ1-5; CDR3 protein: CASMSPAEGNQPQHF; CDR3 DNA: TGTGCCAGCATGTCCCCGGCAGAGGGCAATCAGCCCCAGCATTTT
V gene: TRBV4-2; D gene: -; clone size: -; J gene: TRBJ1-4; CDR3 protein: CASSQVRGTNEKLFF; CDR3 DNA: TGTGCCAGCAGCCAAGTAAGGGGAACTAATGAAAAACTGTTTTTT
V gene: TRBV5-8; D gene: -; clone size: -; J gene: TRBJ1-2; CDR3 protein: CASSHPRGIGYGYTF; CDR3 DNA: TGTGCCAGCAGTCACCCGCGGGGGATAGGGTATGGCTACACCTTC
V gene: TRBV2; D gene: -; clone size: -; J gene: TRBJ2-5; CDR3 protein: CASSVDRRGETQYF; CDR3 DNA: TGTGCCAGCAGTGTGGACAGGCGGGGTGAGACCCAGTACTTC
V gene: TRBV5-4; D gene: TRBD2; clone size: few; J gene: TRBJ2-7; CDR3 protein: CASSFAGEDEQYF; CDR3 DNA: TGTGCCAGCAGCTTTGCGGGAGAGGACGAGCAGTACTTC
V gene: TRBV27; D gene: -; clone size: -; J gene: TRBJ1-6; CDR3 protein: CASSFQISGSPLHF; CDR3 DNA: TGTGCCAGCAGTTTTCAGATCTCGGGTTCACCCCTCCACTTT
V gene: TRBV10-3; D gene: TRBD1; clone size: -; J gene: TRBJ1-3; CDR3 protein: CATTESTGGLSGNTIYF; CDR3 DNA: TGTGCCACCACTGAATCGACAGGGGGCTTGTCTGGAAACACCATATATTTT
V gene: TRBV5-8; D gene: -; clone size: -; J gene: TRBJ2-7; CDR3 protein: CASSLLAEAYEQYF; CDR3 DNA: TGTGCCAGCAGCTTGCTTGCGGAAGCCTACGAGCAGTACTTC
V gene: TRBV2; D gene: -; clone size: -; J gene: TRBJ2-5; CDR3 protein: CASSVGAGRGETQYF; CDR3 DNA: TGTGCCAGCAGTGTAGGGGCAGGGCGCGGTGAGACCCAGTACTTC
V gene: TRBV6-5; D gene: -; clone size: -; J gene: TRBJ1-5; CDR3 protein: CASSQQGPQPQHF; CDR3 DNA: TGTGCCAGCAGCCAACAGGGCCCTCAGCCCCAGCATTTT
V gene: TRBV19; D gene: TRBD1; clone size: -; J gene: TRBJ1-2; CDR3 protein: CASSIVSTGGGGYTF; CDR3 DNA: TGTGCCAGTAGTATAGTATCGACAGGGGGAGGTGGCTACACCTTC
V gene: TRBV6-4; D gene: -; clone size: few; J gene: TRBJ1-6; CDR3 protein: CASSEELANSPLHF; CDR3 DNA: TGTGCCAGCAGTGAAGAGTTAGCCAATTCACCCCTCCACTTT
V gene: TRBV28; D gene: -; clone size: -; J gene: TRBJ2-7; CDR3 protein: CASSLSLLDRTSYEQYF; CDR3 DNA: TGTGCCAGCAGTTTATCCCTCCTTGACAGGACCTCCTACGAGCAGTACTTC
V gene: TRBV5-5; D gene: -; clone size: -; J gene: TRBJ1-4; CDR3 protein: CASSLLAATNEKLFF; CDR3 DNA: TGTGCCAGCAGCTTGTTAGCTGCAACTAATGAAAAACTGTTTTTT
V gene: TRBV6-2/TRBV6-3; D gene: TRBD2; clone size: -; J gene: TRBJ2-7; CDR3 protein: CASSYSPPTSGRGEQYF; CDR3 DNA: TGTGCCAGCAGTTACTCACCGCCGACTAGCGGGAGAGGTGAGCAGTACTTC
V gene: TRBV20-1; D gene: TRBD2; clone size: -; J gene: TRBJ2-7; CDR3 protein: CSASGERDSYEQYF; CDR3 DNA: TGCAGTGCTAGTGGAGAGCGGGACTCCTACGAGCAGTACTTC
V gene: TRBV19; D gene: -; clone size: -; J gene: TRBJ2-2; CDR3 protein: CASSIGDGRITGELFF; CDR3 DNA: TGTGCCAGTAGTATAGGGGACGGGAGAATCACCGGGGAGCTGTTTTTT